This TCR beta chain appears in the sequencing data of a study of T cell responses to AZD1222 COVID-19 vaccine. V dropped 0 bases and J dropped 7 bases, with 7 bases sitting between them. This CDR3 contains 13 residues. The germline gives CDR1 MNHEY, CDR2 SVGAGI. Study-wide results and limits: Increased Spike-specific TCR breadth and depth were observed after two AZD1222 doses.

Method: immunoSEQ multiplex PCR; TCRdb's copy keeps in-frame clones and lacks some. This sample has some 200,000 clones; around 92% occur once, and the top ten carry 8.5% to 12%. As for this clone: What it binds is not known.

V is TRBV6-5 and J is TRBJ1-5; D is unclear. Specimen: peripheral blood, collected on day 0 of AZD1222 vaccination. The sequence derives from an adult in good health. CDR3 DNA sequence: TGTGCCAGCAGTTACTCCGGGTTGCAGCCCCAGCATTTT. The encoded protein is CASSYSGLQPQHF.